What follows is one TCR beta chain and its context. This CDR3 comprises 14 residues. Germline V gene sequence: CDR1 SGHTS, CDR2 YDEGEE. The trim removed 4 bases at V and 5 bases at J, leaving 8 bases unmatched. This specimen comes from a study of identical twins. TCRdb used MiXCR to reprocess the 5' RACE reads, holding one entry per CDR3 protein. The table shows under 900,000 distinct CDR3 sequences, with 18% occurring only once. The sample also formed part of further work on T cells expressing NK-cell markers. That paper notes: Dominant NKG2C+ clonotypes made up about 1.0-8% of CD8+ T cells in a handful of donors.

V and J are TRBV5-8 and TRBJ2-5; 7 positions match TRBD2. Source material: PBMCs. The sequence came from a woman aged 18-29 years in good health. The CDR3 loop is CASSDDGRRETQYF. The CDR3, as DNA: TGTGCCAGCAGCGATGACGGGAGGAGGGAGACCCAGTACTTC. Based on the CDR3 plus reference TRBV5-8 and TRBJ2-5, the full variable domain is EAGVTQSPTHLIKTRGQQATLRCSPISGHTSVYWYQQALGLGLQFLLWYDEGEERNRGNFPPRFSGRQFPNYSSELNVNALELEDSALYLCASSDDGRRETQYFGPGTRLLVL.